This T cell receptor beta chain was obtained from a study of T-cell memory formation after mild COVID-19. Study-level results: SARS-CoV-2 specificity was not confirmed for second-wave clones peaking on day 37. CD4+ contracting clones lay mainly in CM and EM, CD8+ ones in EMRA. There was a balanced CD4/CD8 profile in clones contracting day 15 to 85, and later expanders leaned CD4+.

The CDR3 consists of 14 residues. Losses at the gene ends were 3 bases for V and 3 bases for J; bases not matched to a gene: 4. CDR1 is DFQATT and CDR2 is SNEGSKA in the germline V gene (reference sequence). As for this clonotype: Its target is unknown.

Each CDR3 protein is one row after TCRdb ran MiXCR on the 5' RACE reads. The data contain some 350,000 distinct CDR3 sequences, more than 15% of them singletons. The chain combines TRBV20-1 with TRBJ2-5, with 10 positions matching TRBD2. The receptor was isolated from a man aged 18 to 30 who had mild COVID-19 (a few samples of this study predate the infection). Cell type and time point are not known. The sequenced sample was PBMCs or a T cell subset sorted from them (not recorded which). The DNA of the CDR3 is TGCAGTGCTAGGCCAGCGGGGGGGAAAGAGACCCAGTACTTC. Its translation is CSARPAGGKETQYF.